The next 16 T cell receptor beta chains were all read from a single sample in a study of response to subunit inactivated influenza vaccine (dated by TCRdb to 2016 to 2019). The method was RT-PCR. TCRdb shows the sequencer as Illumina HiSeq 2500. TCRdb trimmed the raw reads at Q25, called clones with MiXCR and kept productive beta chains. One record per CDR3 amino acid sequence lists the most common genes and DNA. Present in this sample are about 480,000 distinct CDR3 sequences, around 25% of which were seen just once. The ten largest account for 1.9% of the sample. The sample in question was CD4+ T cells sorted from PBMCs, obtained roughly 5 days after vaccination. Every receptor here comes from a man aged 50-60 years who received an inactivated influenza vaccine. Donor details come from another sample of the same person, matched by shared clones.

A few counts support this clonotype. This chain connects TRBV27 to TRBJ2-4, with a tentative D call TRBD2 (6 bases). The V end was cut by 6 bases, the J end by 5 bases, with 14 bases between. The germline gives CDR1 MNHEY, CDR2 SMNVEV (reference sequence). This CDR3 comprises 14 residues. DNA of the CDR3: TGTGCCAGCAGCCAGGGACTCCAACAAAACATTCAGTACTTC. Protein: CASSQGLQQNIQYF.

A few counts support this clonotype. The chain combines TRBV5-1 with TRBJ2-2, with D unresolved. Germline V gives CDR1 SGHRS, CDR2 YFSETQ. Trimming pared 1 base from V and 7 bases from J, leaving 11 bases between. The CDR3 loop spans 14 amino acids. The CDR3 DNA reads TGCGCCAGCAGCTTGTGGACGTCAGGCGGGGAGCTGTTTTTT. Protein product: CASSLWTSGGELFF. The full variable domain, with the rest looked up from reference TRBV5-1 and TRBJ2-2, is KAGVTQTPRYLIKTRGQQVTLSCSPISGHRSVSWYQQTPGQGLQFLFEYFSETQRNKGNFPGRFSGRQFSNSRSEMNVSTLELGDSALYLCASSLWTSGGELFFGEGSRLTVL.

The gene calls are TRBV20-1 and TRBJ2-7, with 8 bases that match TRBD1. The CDR3 extends over 11 amino acids. The ends lost 4 bases at V and 5 bases at J; junction bases unmatched: 1. Germline V gene data show CDR1 as DFQATT and CDR2 as SNEGSKA (reference sequence). The CDR3: CSANRGDEQYF. The CDR3 DNA reads TGCAGTGCTAACAGGGGGGACGAGCAGTACTTC.

In its sample, this clonotype was seen a few times. The rearrangement uses TRBV14 and TRBJ2-1, with D possibly matching TRBD1 (5 bases). The CDR3 consists of 17 residues. Looked up from germline, CDR1 is SGHDN and CDR2 is FVKESK. V dropped 4 bases and J dropped 8 bases, with 24 bases sitting between them. The DNA of the CDR3 is TGTGCCAGCAGCCCGGCCGTTGGACAATTCTTGGGCCATGAGCAGTTCTTC. It encodes CASSPAVGQFLGHEQFF.

This clonotype showed up just a few times. In nucleotides, the CDR3 is TGCAGTGCTGGGGGTTGGGGGTCGAACACTGAAGCTTTCTTT. Translated: CSAGGWGSNTEAFF. The chain combines TRBV20-1 with TRBJ1-1, with D perhaps TRBD1 (5 bases). The CDR3 runs to 14 residues. The V end was cut by 5 bases, the J end by 1 base, with 14 bases between. Germline V gene sequence: CDR1 DFQATT, CDR2 SNEGSKA (reference sequence).

The chain couples TRBV6-2 or TRBV6-3 to TRBJ2-2; possibly TRBD1 for D (5 bases). Germline CDR1 reads MNHEY; CDR2 reads SVGEGT. The CDR3 runs to 14 residues. V lost 6 bases to trimming and J lost 1 base, with 9 bases between them. The CDR3 spells CASRSTGNTGELFF. In nucleotides, the CDR3 is TGTGCCAGCAGATCCACAGGGAACACCGGGGAGCTGTTTTTT.

This clonotype was detected only a few times. This chain's CDR3 is CASSLVRSRTVSYEQYF. CDR3 bases: TGTGCCAGCAGCTTAGTACGGTCGCGGACGGTTTCCTACGAGCAGTACTTC. The chain joins TRBV7-2 to TRBJ2-7; D gene ambiguous. This CDR3 has 17 amino acids. V lost 1 base to trimming and J lost 1 base, with 17 bases between them. Germline CDR1 SGHTA, CDR2 FQGNSA.

The chain employs TRBV4-1 and TRBJ2-1; D gene ambiguous. The CDR3 contains 14 residues. The V gene lost 1 base and the J gene lost 5 bases, with 9 bases spanning the gap. Germline loops: CDR1 MGHRA, CDR2 YSYEKL. The CDR3 loop is CASSQGEVNNEQFF. DNA for the CDR3: TGCGCCAGCAGCCAAGGAGAAGTCAACAATGAGCAGTTCTTC.

The chain carries TRBV7-2 and TRBJ2-5; D is uncertain. V lost 5 bases and J 2 bases, leaving 12 bases between the germline ends. Germline V gives CDR1 SGHTA, CDR2 FQGNSA. The CDR3 totals 14 residues. CDR3 residues: CASSPARAQETQYF. DNA of the CDR3: TGTGCCAGCAGCCCCGCCCGGGCACAAGAGACCCAGTACTTC.

The V and J genes are TRBV5-1 and TRBJ1-6, with a tentative D call TRBD1 (5 bases). Trimming left V 0 bases short and J 7 bases short, with 8 bases between. Germline CDR1 SGHRS, CDR2 YFSETQ. The CDR3 has 14 amino acids. As DNA, the CDR3 is TGCGCCAGCAGCTTGGGACAGTTAAATTCACCCCTCCACTTT. Translation gives CASSLGQLNSPLHF.

This clonotype was counted between two and nine times. The rearrangement links TRBV5-1 to TRBJ2-5; D might be TRBD2 (6 bases). Trimming stripped 5 bases from V and 2 bases from J, with 16 bases between. The CDR3 is 15 residues long. CDR1 is SGHRS, CDR2 YFSETQ, per germline. The CDR3 region is CASSRDWHPQETQYF. The CDR3 bases are TGCGCCAGCAGTCGGGACTGGCATCCTCAAGAGACCCAGTACTTC. Looking up the rest from reference TRBV5-1 and TRBJ2-5 gives the full variable domain: KAGVTQTPRYLIKTRGQQVTLSCSPISGHRSVSWYQQTPGQGLQFLFEYFSETQRNKGNFPGRFSGRQFSNSRSEMNVSTLELGDSALYLCASSRDWHPQETQYFGPGTRLLVL.

The V call is TRBV28, the J call TRBJ1-1, with D unresolved. Trimming pared 5 bases from V and 4 bases from J, leaving 17 bases between. The CDR3 is made up of 15 amino acids. The germline V gene has CDR1 MDHEN and CDR2 SYDVKM. CDR3 sequence (DNA): TGTGCCAGCAGTCCCGTTGGAAGCATCGGCACTGAAGCTTTCTTT. This gives the protein CASSPVGSIGTEAFF.

This clonotype was detected only a few times. The CDR3 region has the DNA TGTGCCAGCAGCCAGGGGGCCTTACTAACGAGGAACTATGGCTACACCTTC. Its protein product is CASSQGALLTRNYGYTF. V is TRBV3-1 and J is TRBJ1-2; tentative D call: TRBD1 (6 bases). Trimming removed 3 bases from V and 2 bases from J, with 19 bases in between. This CDR3 spans 17 amino acids. Germline CDR1 LGHDT, CDR2 YNNKEL (reference sequence). The full variable domain, its missing parts supplied by reference TRBV3-1 and TRBJ1-2, is DTAVSQTPKYLVTQMGNDKSIKCEQNLGHDTMYWYKQDSKKFLKIMFSYNNKELIINETVPNRFSPKSPDKAHLNLHINSLELGDSAVYFCASSQGALLTRNYGYTFGSGTRLTVV.

This rearrangement joins TRBV24-1 to TRBJ2-1; TRBD1 agrees at 9 bases. After removal of 4 bases from V and 4 bases from J, the junction contained 4 bases not matched to a gene. The CDR3 contains 15 residues. Germline V lookup: CDR1 KGHDR, CDR2 SFDVKD. The CDR3 region is CATSDYGQGYNEQFF. CDR3 in DNA: TGTGCCACCAGTGACTACGGACAGGGGTACAATGAGCAGTTCTTC.

A few counts support this clonotype. V gene TRBV6-2 or TRBV6-3 combines with J gene TRBJ2-1, with 12 bases lining up with TRBD2. The CDR3 covers 14 residues. The germline gives CDR1 MNHEY, CDR2 SVGEGT. With V trimmed by 7 bases and J by 5 bases, 3 bases remained unmatched. The CDR3 here is CASTRTSGDNEQFF. CDR3 nucleotide sequence: TGTGCCAGCACTCGGACTAGCGGGGACAATGAGCAGTTCTTC.

V and J are TRBV28 and TRBJ2-2; 7 bases are a match to TRBD2. The germline V gene has CDR1 MDHEN and CDR2 SYDVKM. Trimming at V came to 8 bases and at J to 5 bases, leaving 11 bases not matched to a gene. CDR3 length: 15 residues. The chain's CDR3 is CASSLAVLGTGELFF. The CDR3 DNA reads as TGTGCCAGCTCCCTAGCGGTGCTTGGGACCGGGGAGCTGTTTTTT.